These 27 T cell receptor beta chains were sequenced from one sample in a study of siplizumab effects on memory and regulatory T cells. TCRdb's copy holds only in-frame clones and misses some; the assay was immunoSEQ multiplex PCR. The sample includes tens of thousands of clones, 87% of them seen just once. Source material: naive CD8+ T cells sorted from blood. The receptor set was obtained from a human donor in good health.

The chain joins TRBV19 to TRBJ2-3, with D maybe TRBD2 (5 bases). CDR1 and CDR2 (germline): LNHDA, SQIVND (reference sequence). The CDR3 sequence is 16 residues long. The V gene lost 3 bases and the J gene lost 1 base, with 14 bases spanning the gap. The CDR3 region is CASSIGIGVGTDTQYF. CDR3 in DNA: TGTGCCAGTAGTATTGGAATCGGGGTGGGCACAGATACGCAGTATTTT. The complete variable domain, with remaining parts taken from reference TRBV19 and TRBJ2-3, reads DGGITQSPKYLFRKEGQNVTLSCEQNLNHDAMYWYRQDPGQGLRLIYYSQIVNDFQKGDIAEGYSVSREKKESFPLTVTSAQKNPTAFYLCASSIGIGVGTDTQYFGPGTRLTVL.

The gene calls are TRBV6-1 and TRBJ2-1; no reliable D call. Trimming cost V 3 bases and J 7 bases, with 10 bases left between them. CDR1 and CDR2 (germline): MNHNS, SASEGT. There are 13 residues in the CDR3. The CDR3 sequence is CASSEGLRNEQFF. The CDR3 DNA is TGTGCCAGCAGTGAGGGCCTTAGGAATGAGCAGTTCTTC.

CDR3 sequence reads: CASTPNPDRDFYGYTF. CDR3 bases: TGTGCCAGCACCCCAAACCCGGACAGGGATTTCTATGGCTACACCTTC. The chain employs TRBV27 and TRBJ1-2, with 8 bases matching TRBD1. Germline CDR1 MNHEY, CDR2 SMNVEV (reference sequence). V shed 7 bases, J shed 4 bases, and the junction held 14 bases outside the gene matches. The CDR3 length is 16 residues.

The V and J genes are TRBV6-5 and TRBJ1-1; no reliable D call. The V gene lost 6 bases and the J gene lost 0 bases, with 11 bases spanning the gap. The CDR3 totals 14 residues. Germline V lookup: CDR1 MNHEY, CDR2 SVGAGI. The CDR3 bases are TGTGCCAGCAGCCCGGCGGGCTTGAACACTGAAGCTTTCTTT. Protein sequence: CASSPAGLNTEAFF.

The chain joins TRBV7-6 to TRBJ2-7, with 7 bases lining up with TRBD2. The V segment lost 1 base and the J segment 2 bases; nucleotides outside the gene matches: 5. Per germline, CDR1 SGHVS and CDR2 FNYEAQ. The CDR3 length is 15 residues. The DNA of the CDR3 is TGTGCCAGCAGCTTAGTACTAGCGAGCGCCTACGAGCAGTACTTC. Translating it yields CASSLVLASAYEQYF. The full variable domain, completed using reference TRBV7-6 and TRBJ2-7, is GAGVSQSPRYKVTKRGQDVALRCDPISGHVSLYWYRQALGQGPEFLTYFNYEAQQDKSGLPNDRFSAERPEGSISTLTIQRTEQRDSAMYRCASSLVLASAYEQYFGPGTRLTVT.

This clone was found a few times. The rearrangement joins TRBV5-4 to TRBJ1-1; D gene unclear. CDR3 size: 12 residues. Trimming pared 4 bases from V and 5 bases from J, leaving 9 bases between. Germline V gene data show CDR1 as SGHNT and CDR2 as YYREEE (reference sequence). CDR3 protein: CASSGQRTEAFF. The CDR3 DNA sequence: TGTGCCAGCAGCGGGCAGAGGACTGAAGCTTTCTTT.

The chain has TRBV10-3 and TRBJ2-7; D tentatively fits TRBD1 or TRBD2 (5 bases each). The germline CDR1 and CDR2 sequences are ENHRY and SYGVKD. CDR3 size: 12 residues. The V end lost 10 bases, the J end lost 2 bases, and 12 bases lay between the germline ends. CDR3 protein: CATETAAYEQYF. The CDR3 DNA follows: TGTGCCACCGAGACAGCGGCCTACGAGCAGTACTTC.

The chain joins TRBV4-1 to TRBJ2-7; 9 bases align to TRBD2. V shed 3 bases, J shed 3 bases, and the junction held 3 bases outside the gene matches. Germline V lookup: CDR1 MGHRA, CDR2 YSYEKL. This CDR3 comprises 14 residues. The CDR3 loop is CASSHLAGVYEQYF. The DNA of the CDR3 is TGCGCCAGCAGCCATTTAGCGGGGGTCTACGAGCAGTACTTC.

The V call is TRBV27, the J call TRBJ1-4; unclear D gene. Germline lookup yields CDR1 MNHEY and CDR2 SMNVEV (reference sequence). The CDR3 runs to 13 residues. Trimming stripped 2 bases from V and 10 bases from J, with 11 bases between. The CDR3 protein is CASSLMAAGKLFF. The CDR3 bases are TGTGCCAGCAGTTTAATGGCAGCAGGAAAACTGTTTTTT.

This rearrangement joins TRBV4-1 to TRBJ2-7, with 8 bases that match TRBD2. The germline V gene has CDR1 MGHRA and CDR2 YSYEKL. The junction had 5 bases not matched to a gene; V was cut back by 3 bases and J by 4 bases. The CDR3 length is 14 residues. CDR3 sequence (DNA): TGCGCCAGCAGCCATCAGTCGGGGGGGTACGAGCAGTACTTC. It specifies CASSHQSGGYEQYF.

The rearrangement uses TRBV18 and TRBJ2-1, with D possibly being TRBD1 or TRBD2 (6 bases each). Trimming stripped 3 bases from V and 3 bases from J, with 12 bases between. The CDR3 loop spans 15 amino acids. Per the germline V gene, CDR1 is KGHSH and CDR2 is LQKENI. As DNA, the CDR3 is TGTGCCAGCTCACCGACGGGGGCCATCTACAATGAGCAGTTCTTC. It codes for CASSPTGAIYNEQFF.

The V gene is TRBV2, the J gene TRBJ2-5, with 12 bases aligning to TRBD1. V gave up 10 bases and J gave up 5 bases; unmatched junction bases: 8. This CDR3 has 14 amino acids. Germline values: CDR1 SNHLY, CDR2 FYNNEI. CDR3 coding DNA: TGTGCCATGAAGGGACAGGGGGCTCCGGAGACCCAGTACTTC. Its translation is CAMKGQGAPETQYF.

The chain uses TRBV7-9 and TRBJ2-3, with a tentative D call TRBD2 (5 bases). The CDR3 is made up of 14 amino acids. Trimming left V 6 bases short and J 3 bases short, with 13 bases between. The germline V gene has CDR1 SEHNR and CDR2 FQNEAQ (reference sequence). Here the CDR3 reads CASSITSGTDTQYF. CDR3 bases: TGTGCCAGCAGTATCACTAGTGGTACAGATACGCAGTATTTT. Filled out from reference TRBV7-9 and TRBJ2-3, the complete variable domain reads DTGVSQNPRHKITKRGQNVTFRCDPISEHNRLYWYRQTLGQGPEFLTYFQNEAQLEKSRLLSDRFSAERPKGSFSTLEIQRTEQGDSAMYLCASSITSGTDTQYFGPGTRLTVL.

The CDR3 is CASSHDTGQQETQYF. The CDR3 bases are TGTGCCAGCTCACACGATACGGGACAGCAAGAGACCCAGTACTTC. The chain recombines TRBV18 with TRBJ2-5; TRBD1 matches at 7 bases. Germline CDR1 reads KGHSH; CDR2 reads LQKENI. After removal of 4 bases from V and 2 bases from J, the junction contained 7 bases not matched to a gene. The CDR3 runs 15 residues.

The chain combines TRBV27 with TRBJ2-7; tentatively, D is TRBD2 (6 bases). The CDR3 loop spans 14 amino acids. Per the germline V gene, CDR1 is MNHEY and CDR2 is SMNVEV (reference sequence). The V gene lost 6 bases and the J gene lost 5 bases, with 17 bases spanning the gap. CDR3 DNA sequence: TGTGCCAGCAGGGGGTTGATGCGGGGCGACGAGCAGTACTTC. Translating it yields CASRGLMRGDEQYF.

This clone was seen a few times. The genes are TRBV27 and TRBJ1-1; D possibly corresponds to TRBD1 (6 bases). Deletions cut 5 bases from V and 4 bases from J, with 17 bases between. The germline CDR1 and CDR2 sequences are MNHEY and SMNVEV (reference sequence). The CDR3 totals 15 residues. The CDR3 nucleotides read TGTGCCAGCAGTCCTTCGACAGGATTGTTCACTGAAGCTTTCTTT. Its translation: CASSPSTGLFTEAFF.

This chain uses TRBV15 with TRBJ2-2; TRBD2 matches 7 bases. The germline CDR1 and CDR2 sequences are LNHNV and YYDKDF (reference sequence). After removal of 5 bases from V and 5 bases from J, the junction contained 20 bases not matched to a gene. The CDR3 runs 19 residues. The chain's CDR3 is CATSSSWGSAVAGTGELFF. The CDR3 DNA reads as TGTGCCACCAGCTCCTCCTGGGGCAGCGCGGTAGCGGGTACCGGGGAGCTGTTTTTT.

Regarding this clone: Other DNA sequences in this specimen translate into the identical CDR3. This chain uses TRBV7-7 with TRBJ2-5; TRBD1 matches at 8 bases. The CDR3 totals 14 residues. Germline V gene lookup returns CDR1 SSHAT and CDR2 FNYEAQ (reference sequence). V was pared by 1 base and J by 2 bases, with 0 bases of the junction left unmatched. The CDR3 loop is CASSLGQGQETQYF. CDR3 in DNA: TGTGCCAGCAGCTTAGGACAGGGGCAAGAGACCCAGTACTTC.

The chain joins TRBV27 to TRBJ2-7; TRBD1 matches at 11 bases. This CDR3 is 15 amino acids long. The germline gives CDR1 MNHEY, CDR2 SMNVEV (reference sequence). J lost 3 bases, V lost 5 bases, and 6 bases had no gene match. CDR3 sequence (DNA): TGTGCCAGCAGTGCCGGGACAGGGGGTCACTACGAGCAGTACTTC. Amino acids: CASSAGTGGHYEQYF.

CDR3 protein: CASSQGQAVEQYF. The CDR3 DNA sequence: TGTGCCAGCAGTCAAGGACAGGCCGTCGAGCAGTACTTC. The chain employs TRBV27 and TRBJ2-7, with 7 bases lining up with TRBD1. The V segment lost 5 bases and the J segment 6 bases; nucleotides outside the gene matches: 7. CDR3 length: 13 residues. Per the germline V gene, CDR1 is MNHEY and CDR2 is SMNVEV (reference sequence).

The V gene is TRBV4-1, the J gene TRBJ1-4; D is ambiguous. The CDR3 covers 17 residues. V was pared by 0 bases and J by 4 bases, with 15 bases between. Germline CDR1 reads MGHRA; CDR2 reads YSYEKL. CDR3 sequence: CASSQDQSVLDNEKLFF. For the CDR3, the DNA is TGCGCCAGCAGCCAAGATCAATCAGTCCTCGATAATGAAAAACTGTTTTTT.

The chain uses TRBV19 and TRBJ1-1; tentative D call: TRBD1 (6 bases). The germline V and J ends were trimmed by 5 bases and 0 bases, with 13 bases remaining between them. The germline V gene has CDR1 LNHDA and CDR2 SQIVND (reference sequence). This CDR3 is built from 15 residues. CDR3 region: CASSAYRVMNTEAFF. The CDR3 nucleotides read TGTGCCAGTAGTGCCTACAGGGTTATGAACACTGAAGCTTTCTTT.

V usage is TRBV21-1 and J usage is TRBJ2-7. TRBV21-1 is a documented pseudogene. CDR3 size: 13 residues. The CDR3 is CASSLGRDYEQYF. The CDR3 DNA follows: TGTGCCAGCAGCCTCGGGCGTGATTACGAGCAGTACTTC.

The CDR3 nucleotides read TGTGCCAGCAGTTACTCGACTTTGGGGGTTACTGAAGCTTTCTTT. Protein: CASSYSTLGVTEAFF. The chain is built from TRBV6-5 and TRBJ1-1; the D gene is possibly TRBD1 (5 bases). CDR1 and CDR2 from the germline V gene are MNHEY and SVGAGI. V lost 0 bases and J 5 bases, leaving 13 bases between the germline ends. There are 15 residues in the CDR3.

This clone showed up just once. The chain has TRBV18 and TRBJ1-4, with 8 bases identical to TRBD1. Germline CDR1 is KGHSH and CDR2 is LQKENI. The length of the CDR3 is 19 residues. Trimming cost V 2 bases and J 0 bases; bases outside gene matches: 11. The chain's CDR3 is CASSPSKGQVSSTNEKLFF. In DNA, the CDR3 is TGTGCCAGCTCACCAAGTAAGGGACAGGTATCTTCAACTAATGAAAAACTGTTTTTT.

This CDR3 reads CSVEQQTMNTEAFF. The CDR3 DNA sequence: TGCAGCGTTGAACAGCAGACGATGAACACTGAAGCTTTCTTT. The V gene is TRBV29-1, the J gene TRBJ1-1; no clear D gene. Germline V CDR1 and CDR2: SQVTM, ANQGSEA. The CDR3 contains 14 residues. V lost 2 bases and J lost 0, with 10 bases in between.

The rearrangement uses TRBV5-6 and TRBJ1-1, with no clear D. The CDR3 covers 12 residues. Trimming removed 4 bases at V and 8 bases at J, with 12 bases between. In germline, CDR1 is SGHDT, CDR2 YYEEEE. The CDR3 here is CASSGLRREAFF. CDR3 DNA: TGTGCCAGCAGCGGTCTCCGGAGGGAAGCTTTCTTT.